This entry lists 2 T cell receptor beta chains sequenced from one sample in a study of blood T cell repertoires in COVID-19. Method: immunoSEQ multiplex PCR; TCRdb's copy keeps in-frame clones and lacks some. The sample lists approximately 53,000 clones, 75% to 85% seen once, with 2.5% to 3.5% in the top ten. Source material: peripheral blood. The receptors here all came from an older woman with acute or convalescent COVID-19.

The chain employs TRBV7-9 and TRBJ1-6; no clear D gene. V shed 5 bases and J shed 8 bases, with 22 bases lying between them. CDR3 length equals 17 residues. Per germline, CDR1 SEHNR and CDR2 FQNEAQ (reference sequence). The CDR3 protein is CASSPGPTLLGDSPLHF. The CDR3 nucleotides are TGTGCCAGCAGCCCGGGTCCTACCTTGTTAGGTGATTCACCCCTCCACTTT.

Comment on this clone: The identical CDR3 is also encoded by other nucleotide sequences in the sample. The genes are TRBV28 and TRBJ1-2; D uncertain. This CDR3 region has 13 residues. Germline CDR1 and CDR2: MDHEN and SYDVKM. The V and J ends lost 6 bases and 2 bases respectively, with 10 bases between them. DNA for the CDR3: TGTGCCAGCAGGACCACAGCAAACTATGGCTACACCTTC. Its translation is CASRTTANYGYTF.